This T cell receptor (beta chain) was identified during a study of cytomegalovirus exposure and HLA in healthy donors. The study, taken as a whole, reports: The authors excluded some V segments, including TRBV6-2 and TRBV6-3, as indistinguishable. Association of 16,951 TCR beta sequences with HLA alleles was found at 0.05 false discovery rate in a later analysis. Cytomegalovirus status, reportedly, was diagnosed with high specificity and sensitivity by the classifier.

The CDR3 loop spans 13 amino acids. CDR1 GTSNPN and CDR2 SVGIG come from the germline V gene (reference sequence). V was pared by 2 bases and J by 6 bases, with 11 bases between. As for this clone: As yet, its antigen is unknown.

Vbeta (60) and Jbeta (13) primers were used in the PCR. In the authors' methods: Later reanalysis found around 80 million unique TCR beta chains, about 10 million of them shared. Measured with immunoSEQ multiplex PCR; TCRdb has only the in-frame clones, and not every one. The V and J calls and clone size come from that table; D and trimming were worked out from the DNA. This table holds some 180,000 clones, approximately 79% found once. Material for sequencing was PBMCs. This chain links TRBV30 with TRBJ1-5, with no clear D. The clonotype originates from a woman in her 30s in good health and CMV-seropositive. The DNA for the CDR3 is TGTGCCTGGAGTCCAGGTTCCAGTCAGCCCCAGCATTTT. Its translation is CAWSPGSSQPQHF.